One T cell receptor (beta chain) is described in this entry. This entry is derived from a study of blood T cells in healthy people across ages. It was with a sample-barcoded 5' primer and a J-beta primer mix that a second PCR of roughly 7 to 12 cycles was run. TCRdb used MiXCR to reprocess the 5' RACE reads, holding one entry per CDR3 protein. The table lists hundreds of thousands of distinct CDR3 sequences, 20% to 25% of them singletons, with 9.4% in the top ten. Deletions cut 5 bases from V and 1 base from J, with 8 bases between. This CDR3 comprises 13 residues. The germline V gene has CDR1 SGHAT and CDR2 FQNNGV. The data also belong to a second study, concerning T cells of mothers and their children. That work contributes: Donation came from three healthy Caucasian mothers together with their six children. Slightly higher but non-significant overlap marked related mother-child pairs versus unrelated pairs.

The specimen sequenced was blood. The chain uses TRBV11-2 and TRBJ1-2; no clear D gene. The receptor was derived from a boy aged 5 to 17 in good health. CDR3 nucleotides: TGTGCCAGCAGCCTCCGGGTTAACTATGGCTACACCTTC. It codes for CASSLRVNYGYTF.